The text below deals with one T cell receptor beta chain. Its antigen remains unidentified. The entry originates in a study of cytomegalovirus exposure and HLA in healthy donors. Study-wide findings and caveats: It was taken for granted in presence/absence analyses that sequencing depth across donors was roughly uniform. Accounts indicate the classifier identified cytomegalovirus status with strong specificity and sensitivity. In vitro confirmation showed three CMV-associated chains to be CMV antigen specific. It is likely that the observed cluster of highly shared sequence variants was a sequencing artifact.

13 Jbeta primers and 60 Vbeta primers were used for the PCR. Sequencing used immunoSEQ multiplex PCR; TCRdb keeps in-frame clones, though not all of them. The sample lists 170,000 or so clones; 77% were seen once. From germline, CDR1 is SGHTA and CDR2 FQGNSA. The ends lost 2 bases at V and 2 bases at J; junction bases unmatched: 6. The CDR3 consists of 16 residues. The rearrangement links TRBV7-2 to TRBJ2-1, with 7 bases aligning to TRBD2. The sequence was obtained from a woman aged 25 to 45 in good health and CMV-seropositive. Material for sequencing was PBMCs. CDR3 loop: CASSLFGGTTYNEQFF. The CDR3 DNA sequence: TGTGCCAGCAGCTTATTTGGCGGGACTACCTACAATGAGCAGTTCTTC.